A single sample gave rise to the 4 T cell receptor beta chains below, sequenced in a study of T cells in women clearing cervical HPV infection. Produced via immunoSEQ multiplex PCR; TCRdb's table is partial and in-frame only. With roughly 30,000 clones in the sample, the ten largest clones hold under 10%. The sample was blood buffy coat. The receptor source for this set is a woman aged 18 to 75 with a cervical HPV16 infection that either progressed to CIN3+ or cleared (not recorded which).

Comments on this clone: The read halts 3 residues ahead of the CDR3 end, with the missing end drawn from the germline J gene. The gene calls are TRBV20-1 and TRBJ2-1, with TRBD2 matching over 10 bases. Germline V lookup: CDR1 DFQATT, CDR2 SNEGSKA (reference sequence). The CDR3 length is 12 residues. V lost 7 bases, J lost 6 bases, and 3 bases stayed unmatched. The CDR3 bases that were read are TGCAGTGGGACTAGCGGCATCAATGAG. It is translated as CSGTSGINE. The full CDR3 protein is CSGTSGINEQFF.

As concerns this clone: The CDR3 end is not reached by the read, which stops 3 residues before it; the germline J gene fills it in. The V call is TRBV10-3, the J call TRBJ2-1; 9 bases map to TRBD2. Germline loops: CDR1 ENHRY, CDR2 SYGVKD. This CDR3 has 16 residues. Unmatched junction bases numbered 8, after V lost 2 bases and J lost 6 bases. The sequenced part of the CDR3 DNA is TGTGCCATCAGTGAGAGGCGGGAGGGCCCGGCCAATGAG. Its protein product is CAISERREGPANE. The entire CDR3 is CAISERREGPANEQFF.

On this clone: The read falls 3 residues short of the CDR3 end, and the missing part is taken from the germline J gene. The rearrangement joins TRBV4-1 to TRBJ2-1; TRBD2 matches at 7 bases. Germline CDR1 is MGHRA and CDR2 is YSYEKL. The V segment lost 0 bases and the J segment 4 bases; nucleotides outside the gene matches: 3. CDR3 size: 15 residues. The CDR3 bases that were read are TGCGCCAGCAGCCAAGATGGGAGGGGTTACAATGAG. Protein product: CASSQDGRGYNE. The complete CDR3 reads CASSQDGRGYNEQFF.

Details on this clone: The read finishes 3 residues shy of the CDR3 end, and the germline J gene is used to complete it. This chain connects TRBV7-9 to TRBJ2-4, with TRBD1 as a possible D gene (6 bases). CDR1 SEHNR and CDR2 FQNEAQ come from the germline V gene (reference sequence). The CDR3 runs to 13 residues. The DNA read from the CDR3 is TGTGCCAGCAGTTACGGACAGAACTATGGT. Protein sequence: CASSYGQNYG. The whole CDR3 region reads CASSYGQNYGQYF.